This T cell receptor (beta chain) was documented in a study of blood T cell repertoires in COVID-19. Sequencing used immunoSEQ multiplex PCR; TCRdb keeps in-frame clones, though not all of them. The repertoire consists of about 120,000 clones, with approximately 85% occurring once and the leading ten covering 5% to 7.5%. The sequence was obtained from a man older than 75 with active or convalescent COVID-19. The specimen was peripheral blood.

The DNA for the CDR3 is TGTGCCTGGAGTTCTACGTTTTTCACCCTCCACTTT. Translating gives CAWSSTFFTLHF. The gene calls are TRBV30 and TRBJ1-6, with no clear D. V gave up 2 bases and J gave up 14 bases, with 13 bases separating them. Germline CDR1 GTSNPN, CDR2 SVGIG (reference sequence). The CDR3 extends over 12 amino acids.